Listed here are 27 T cell receptor beta chains from one sample, sequenced in a study of shared clonotypes between healthy human individuals. Profiled with immunoSEQ multiplex PCR; TCRdb holds only in-frame clones, not every one. This sample carries about 1 million clones, approximately 70% of them seen once, and the ten largest clones take roughly 1.5%. The sample consisted of memory CD4+ T cells sorted from blood. This sample's subset: CD45RA-negative fraction. These receptors were obtained from a man aged 18 to 35 in good health.

This chain uses TRBV7-9 with TRBJ2-3; D remains ambiguous. Germline CDR1 is SEHNR and CDR2 is FQNEAQ (reference sequence). The CDR3 is made up of 14 amino acids. The ends were cut back, 2 bases at V and 1 base at J, with 7 bases in the middle. The CDR3 sequence: CASSLRIGTDTQYF. CDR3 coding DNA: TGTGCCAGCAGCTTACGTATAGGCACAGATACGCAGTATTTT.

The table lists this clone with a few counts. The rearrangement joins TRBV10-3 to TRBJ2-5, with D possibly matching TRBD1 (5 bases). Trimming took off 3 bases at V and 1 base at J, with 9 bases between the two ends. Germline V gene data show CDR1 as ENHRY and CDR2 as SYGVKD. CDR3 length equals 14 residues. The CDR3 sequence is CAISEGAVQETQYF. CDR3 DNA: TGTGCCATCAGTGAAGGGGCCGTCCAAGAGACCCAGTACTTC.

The V call is TRBV10-3, the J call TRBJ2-5; tentatively, D is TRBD1 or TRBD2 (6 bases each). The CDR3 extends over 13 amino acids. Deletions cut 0 bases from V and 6 bases from J, with 8 bases between. Germline CDR1 is ENHRY and CDR2 is SYGVKD. In DNA, the CDR3 is TGTGCCATCAGTGAGTCAGGGGGGCAGACCCAGTACTTC. Encoded protein: CAISESGGQTQYF.

As concerns this clone: The junction shows a germline mismatch at one end, possibly a read error. CDR3 region: CSGQENYGYTF. The CDR3 coding sequence is TGTTCGGGTCAGGAAAACTATGGCTACACCTTC. This sequence joins TRBV29-1 and TRBJ1-2; no firm D call. CDR1 SQVTM and CDR2 ANQGSEA come from the germline V gene. This CDR3 has 11 amino acids.

This clone turned up a few times. The chain has TRBV9 and TRBJ1-6; no clear D. V lost 3 bases and J lost 9, with 13 bases in between. From germline, CDR1 is SGDLS and CDR2 YYNGEE. The CDR3 consists of 14 residues. The CDR3 coding sequence is TGTGCCAGCAGCGAGACCCCGGCGGGTTCACCCCTCCACTTT. It translates to CASSETPAGSPLHF.

The chain joins TRBV7-8 to TRBJ1-4; TRBD1 matches 7 bases. The CDR3 covers 16 residues. Losses at the gene ends were 4 bases for V and 7 bases for J; bases not matched to a gene: 12. Germline V gene lookup returns CDR1 SGHVS and CDR2 FQNEAQ. CDR3 nucleotides: TGTGCCAGCAGCTCATGGCGACAGGGAGTGAGTGAAAAACTGTTTTTT. It specifies CASSSWRQGVSEKLFF.

As DNA, the CDR3 is TGTGCCAGCAGTCACGGACAGGGGATTAGGGACACTGAAGCTTTCTTT. Translating it yields CASSHGQGIRDTEAFF. This chain uses TRBV27 with TRBJ1-1; 9 positions match TRBD1. V trimming: 5 bases; J trimming: 3 bases; junction bases outside the gene matches: 10. Germline CDR1 is MNHEY and CDR2 is SMNVEV (reference sequence). The CDR3 consists of 16 residues.

In this sample, this clone turned up once. This chain uses TRBV7-9 with TRBJ2-3, with D possibly being TRBD1 (6 bases). Germline V gene data show CDR1 as SEHNR and CDR2 as FQNEAQ (reference sequence). The V gene lost 6 bases and the J gene lost 3 bases, with 13 bases spanning the gap. CDR3 size: 14 residues. The CDR3 bases are TGTGCCAGCAGTCGGACAGTCCCAACAGATACGCAGTATTTT. It is translated as CASSRTVPTDTQYF.

This chain links TRBV2 with TRBJ2-3; 10 bases agree with TRBD2. CDR1 and CDR2 from the germline V gene are SNHLY and FYNNEI. The CDR3 consists of 13 residues. V was clipped by 7 bases and J by 5 bases; unmatched bases: 3. This chain's CDR3 is CASKREGRDTQYF. In nucleotides, the CDR3 is TGTGCCAGCAAGCGGGAGGGCCGAGATACGCAGTATTTT.

Only a few counts were recorded for this clone. The J gene is TRBJ2-5, the V gene TRBV9, with D possibly matching TRBD1 (6 bases). V lost 1 base and J 2 bases, leaving 9 bases between the germline ends. Per germline, CDR1 SGDLS and CDR2 YYNGEE. This CDR3 contains 14 residues. The CDR3 bases are TGTGCCAGCAGCGTAAATGGACAGCAAGAGACCCAGTACTTC. Protein product: CASSVNGQQETQYF.

This clone was recorded only once. The chain employs TRBV6-1 and TRBJ1-3; no clear D. The CDR3 contains 16 residues. Germline loops: CDR1 MNHNS, CDR2 SASEGT. Trimming took off 4 bases at V and 0 bases at J, with 13 bases between the two ends. CDR3 sequence reads: CASSAFNSLSGNTIYF. Here the CDR3 DNA reads TGTGCCAGCAGTGCTTTCAATTCCCTCTCTGGAAACACCATATATTTT.

The CDR3 DNA sequence: TGTGCCATCAGTGAGGACAGGGCTTTTACCTACGAGCAGTACTTC. Its translation: CAISEDRAFTYEQYF. This chain uses TRBV10-3 with TRBJ2-7, with 7 bases that match TRBD1. V dropped 2 bases and J dropped 2; count of bases not matched to a gene: 6. The CDR3 spans 15 residues. Germline CDR1 and CDR2: ENHRY and SYGVKD.

In this sample, this clone turned up a few times. The genes are TRBV18 and TRBJ1-6; tentative D call: TRBD1 (5 bases). Germline V gene sequence: CDR1 KGHSH, CDR2 LQKENI. Trimming pared 4 bases from V and 7 bases from J, leaving 14 bases between. The CDR3 has 15 amino acids. CDR3 coding DNA: TGTGCCAGCTCACAAACGGGGCCTTGGAATTCACCCCTCCACTTT. Amino acids: CASSQTGPWNSPLHF.

The chain couples TRBV25-1 to TRBJ2-7; D call uncertain. The CDR3 is made up of 12 amino acids. Between the trimmed V and J ends, which lost 4 bases and 6 bases, there was a span of 10 bases. From germline, CDR1 is MGHDK and CDR2 SYGVNS. The CDR3 region is CASSGSPSEQYF. CDR3 coding DNA: TGTGCCAGCAGTGGATCACCTAGCGAGCAGTACTTC.

This clone was seen a few times. The chain uses TRBV2 and TRBJ2-5; D possibly matches TRBD1 or TRBD2 (5 bases each). Trimming left V 5 bases short and J 2 bases short, with 9 bases between. This CDR3 is built from 13 residues. Germline assignment: CDR1 SNHLY and CDR2 FYNNEI. The CDR3 sequence: CASSSWGQETQYF. CDR3 nucleotide sequence: TGTGCCAGCAGTTCCTGGGGGCAAGAGACCCAGTACTTC.

The chain is built from TRBV15 and TRBJ2-7; the match to TRBD1 covers 10 bases. Trimming removed 0 bases from V and 4 bases from J; junction bases left unmatched: 21. This CDR3 comprises 21 residues. The V gene's germline CDR1 is LNHNV and CDR2 YYDKDF (reference sequence). Here the CDR3 DNA reads TGTGCCACCAGCAGAGATGGGAGTGAGCTTGGGGACAGGGGCAATTATTACGAGCAGTACTTC. Translated, it gives CATSRDGSELGDRGNYYEQYF.

In nucleotides, the CDR3 is TGTGCCAGCAGTCCTAGAAGGGGGGACTATGGCTACACCTTC. Translating gives CASSPRRGDYGYTF. V and J are TRBV7-2 and TRBJ1-2, with D possibly TRBD1 on 6 matching bases. This CDR3 is built from 14 residues. The germline V gene has CDR1 SGHTA and CDR2 FQGNSA. V was trimmed by 6 bases and J by 3 bases, leaving 14 bases between them. The full variable domain, rest sourced from reference TRBV7-2 and TRBJ1-2, is GAGVSQSPSNKVTEKGKDVELRCDPISGHTALYWYRQSLGQGLEFLIYFQGNSAPDKSGLPSDRFSAERTGGSVSTLTIQRTQQEDSAVYLCASSPRRGDYGYTFGSGTRLTVV.

V and J are TRBV6-1 and TRBJ2-5; 8 bases align to TRBD2. Germline V gene data show CDR1 as MNHNS and CDR2 as SASEGT. This CDR3 comprises 15 residues. The ends lost 0 bases at V and 6 bases at J; junction bases unmatched: 6. The CDR3, as DNA: TGTGCCAGCAGTGAAGCCGGGGGGGCTACCCAGACCCAGTACTTC. Translation gives CASSEAGGATQTQYF.

V usage is TRBV19 and J usage is TRBJ2-7; D remains ambiguous. Trimming took off 4 bases at V and 0 bases at J, with 10 bases between the two ends. Germline lookup yields CDR1 LNHDA and CDR2 SQIVND (reference sequence). There are 14 residues in the CDR3. CDR3: CASSRVRSSYEQYF. In DNA form, the CDR3 reads TGTGCCAGTAGTAGGGTCAGGAGCTCCTACGAGCAGTACTTC.

This clone came up once. The V gene is TRBV9, the J gene TRBJ1-3; D is possibly TRBD1 (6 bases). This CDR3 contains 15 residues. The germline V and J ends were trimmed by 4 bases and 4 bases, with 15 bases remaining between them. Germline lookup yields CDR1 SGDLS and CDR2 YYNGEE. The CDR3 region is CASSPQGYDGNTIYF. Here the CDR3 DNA reads TGTGCCAGCAGCCCCCAGGGGTACGACGGAAACACCATATATTTT.

This chain connects TRBV5-1 to TRBJ2-5; D gene unclear. The V and J ends lost 4 bases and 5 bases respectively, with 12 bases between them. The CDR3 is 13 amino acids. The V gene's germline CDR1 is SGHRS and CDR2 YFSETQ. The CDR3 sequence is CASSKLLTETQYF. CDR3 bases: TGCGCCAGCAGCAAGCTGTTGACGGAGACCCAGTACTTC.

The chain carries TRBV7-9 and TRBJ1-6; D gene unclear. Germline V gene sequence: CDR1 SEHNR, CDR2 FQNEAQ (reference sequence). Trimming pared 1 base from V and 8 bases from J, leaving 15 bases between. The CDR3 extends over 16 amino acids. CDR3 sequence (DNA): TGTGCCAGCAGCTTAGGGGGTTCTTCTGGGTATTCACCCCTCCACTTT. Its translation is CASSLGGSSGYSPLHF.

This CDR3 is CASSSASGHQETQYF. The CDR3 nucleotides read TGTGCCAGCAGTTCGGCTAGCGGGCACCAAGAGACCCAGTACTTC. The chain combines TRBV27 with TRBJ2-5; 8 nucleotides agree with TRBD2. The V segment lost 4 bases and the J segment 0 bases; nucleotides outside the gene matches: 4. CDR3 length equals 15 residues. CDR1 MNHEY and CDR2 SMNVEV come from the germline V gene (reference sequence).

In this sample, this clone turned up once. This chain links TRBV2 with TRBJ1-4; no definite D call. The germline V and J ends were trimmed by 2 bases and 3 bases, with 16 bases remaining between them. The CDR3 loop spans 17 amino acids. Germline CDR1 SNHLY, CDR2 FYNNEI. The CDR3 is CASSEKGPLLANEKLFF. In nucleotides, the CDR3 is TGTGCCAGCAGTGAAAAAGGGCCCCTCCTGGCTAATGAAAAACTGTTTTTT.

The rearrangement uses TRBV9 and TRBJ1-1; no clear D gene. This CDR3 is built from 16 residues. Germline-derived CDR1 and CDR2 are SGDLS and YYNGEE. The germline V and J ends were trimmed by 0 bases and 1 base, with 13 bases remaining between them. Here the CDR3 DNA reads TGTGCCAGCAGCGTAGCAGTAGGGCTTGGGAACACTGAAGCTTTCTTT. Translating it yields CASSVAVGLGNTEAFF.

The chain's CDR3 is CASSLVRTGSYGYTF. CDR3 nucleotide sequence: TGCGCCAGCAGCTTGGTACGGACAGGGTCCTATGGCTACACCTTC. The V gene is TRBV5-1, the J gene TRBJ1-2, with 8 nucleotides matching TRBD1. V lost 0 bases and J lost 4; bases outside the gene matches: 5. Germline CDR1 SGHRS, CDR2 YFSETQ. There are 15 residues in the CDR3.

This clone has more than one count but fewer than ten. At the DNA level, this CDR3 is encoded by other sequences in the same sample as well. V usage is TRBV6-1 and J usage is TRBJ1-1, with 7 bases lining up with TRBD1. Germline-derived CDR1 and CDR2 are MNHNS and SASEGT. With 4 bases clipped from V and 1 base from J, the junction kept 3 bases outside the gene matches. This CDR3 has 14 amino acids. In nucleotides, the CDR3 is TGTGCCAGCAGTGTAGGGGGCTCGAACACTGAAGCTTTCTTT. As protein: CASSVGGSNTEAFF.